This passage covers 18 T cell receptor beta chains from one sample sequenced in a study of blood T cell repertoires in COVID-19 (dated by TCRdb to 2020 to 2021). The library was prepared using the immunoSEQ multiplex PCR assay. Held by TCRdb, this immuneACCESS table contains in-frame sequences only and omits some clones. Under half of the omission traces to an unresolved V gene where checked; the cause of the rest is unknown. The sample data list 210,000 or so clones, and 85% to 90% of these were observed just once. Roughly 2.5% of the sample is taken by the ten largest. The sequencing sample was made of peripheral blood. The receptors originated from a man aged 30 to 45 with COVID-19, enrolled during active disease.

The chain joins TRBV27 to TRBJ2-1; 8 bases map to TRBD2. The V and J ends lost 4 bases and 1 base, in that order; junction bases with no gene match: 9. Germline CDR1 MNHEY, CDR2 SMNVEV (reference sequence). This CDR3 has 17 residues. The CDR3 sequence is CASSSKLTSVSYNEQFF. The CDR3 region has the DNA TGTGCCAGCAGTTCCAAATTGACTAGCGTATCCTACAATGAGCAGTTCTTC.

The rearrangement uses TRBV27 and TRBJ2-1; D not certain. The CDR3 totals 17 residues. V was pared by 5 bases and J by 3 bases, with 20 bases between. CDR1 is MNHEY, CDR2 SMNVEV, per germline (reference sequence). CDR3: CASSPRRPPGLYNEQFF. CDR3 bases: TGTGCCAGCAGTCCGAGACGACCCCCAGGCCTCTACAATGAGCAGTTCTTC.

V is TRBV7-9 and J is TRBJ2-1; 13 nucleotides align to TRBD2. V lost 7 bases to trimming and J lost 5 bases; unmatched junction nucleotides: 8. This CDR3 comprises 16 residues. CDR1 and CDR2 (germline): SEHNR, FQNEAQ (reference sequence). In nucleotides, the CDR3 is TGTGCCAGCACCAAACCGGGACTAGCGGGGAACAATGAGCAGTTCTTC. It translates to CASTKPGLAGNNEQFF. The variable domain in full, with the rest retrieved from reference TRBV7-9 and TRBJ2-1, is DTGVSQNPRHKITKRGQNVTFRCDPISEHNRLYWYRQTLGQGPEFLTYFQNEAQLEKSRLLSDRFSAERPKGSFSTLEIQRTEQGDSAMYLCASTKPGLAGNNEQFFGPGTRLTVL.

V gene TRBV5-4 combines with J gene TRBJ1-2; D unresolved. Germline lookup yields CDR1 SGHNT and CDR2 YYREEE (reference sequence). The CDR3 runs 12 residues. V lost 3 bases to trimming and J lost 8 bases, with 11 bases between them. DNA of the CDR3: TGTGCCAGCAGCTCCTTACTCCCAGGCTACACCTTC. This codes for CASSSLLPGYTF. Variable domain in full (rest from reference TRBV5-4 and TRBJ1-2): ETGVTQSPTHLIKTRGQQVTLRCSSQSGHNTVSWYQQALGQGPQFIFQYYREEENGRGNFPPRFSGLQFPNYSSELNVNALELDDSALYLCASSSLLPGYTFGSGTRLTVV.

The genes are TRBV28 and TRBJ2-7; 7 bases are shared with TRBD1. With 4 bases clipped from V and 3 bases from J, the junction kept 15 bases outside the gene matches. The germline gives CDR1 MDHEN, CDR2 SYDVKM. The CDR3 covers 17 residues. The CDR3 is CASSSIYRQGWGYEQYF. In nucleotides, the CDR3 is TGTGCCAGCAGTTCCATCTACAGACAGGGTTGGGGCTACGAGCAGTACTTC.

The chain has TRBV6-5 and TRBJ1-5, with D hard to call. V lost 3 bases to trimming and J lost 4 bases, with 16 bases between them. The germline CDR1 and CDR2 sequences are MNHEY and SVGAGI. This CDR3 region has 16 residues. Written as DNA, the CDR3 is TGTGCCAGCAGTTATCGCCGGGAGTGCGAAAATCAGCCCCAGCATTTT. This sequence encodes CASSYRRECENQPQHF.

The V and J genes are TRBV6-5 and TRBJ1-3; a weak D match, TRBD1 (6 bases). The CDR3 sequence is 16 residues long. Germline assignment: CDR1 MNHEY and CDR2 SVGAGI. V lost 0 bases and J 2 bases, leaving 11 bases between the germline ends. The CDR3 nucleotides are TGTGCCAGCAGTTACTCCCCCGGGACAACTGGAAACACCATATATTTT. The encoded protein is CASSYSPGTTGNTIYF.

J is TRBJ2-2 and V is TRBV7-3, with D possibly matching TRBD1 (6 bases). The V gene lost 0 bases and the J gene lost 0 bases, with 11 bases spanning the gap. Germline V gene lookup returns CDR1 SGHTA and CDR2 FQGTGA. The CDR3 is 17 residues long. Written as DNA, the CDR3 is TGTGCCAGCAGCTTAACAGGGTCAGGGGCGAACACCGGGGAGCTGTTTTTT. Translated, it gives CASSLTGSGANTGELFF.

CDR3 amino acids: CASSPTGTGNYGYTF. The CDR3 DNA is TGCGCCAGCAGCCCTACCGGGACAGGGAACTATGGCTACACCTTC. This chain links TRBV4-3 with TRBJ1-2; 9 bases map to TRBD1. J was trimmed by 2 bases and V by 4 bases; bases with no gene match: 5. CDR1 is LGHNA, CDR2 YSLEER, per germline. The CDR3 length is 15 residues.

This chain joins TRBV4-1 and TRBJ2-1, with 7 bases that match TRBD1. The CDR3 covers 15 residues. Losses at the gene ends were 4 bases for V and 8 bases for J; bases not matched to a gene: 11. Germline CDR1 reads MGHRA; CDR2 reads YSYEKL. CDR3 in amino acids: CASSLLTGMIHEQFF. The CDR3 nucleotides read TGCGCCAGCAGCCTTTTGACAGGGATGATTCATGAGCAGTTCTTC.

The V call is TRBV25-1, the J call TRBJ1-4; TRBD1 is a possible D gene (5 bases). The CDR3 covers 15 residues. In germline, CDR1 is MGHDK, CDR2 SYGVNS. The germline V and J ends were trimmed by 9 bases and 6 bases, with 20 bases remaining between them. CDR3 bases: TGTGCCAGTCATCCTAGTGGGGGGATACATGAAAAACTGTTTTTT. It is translated as CASHPSGGIHEKLFF.

The genes are TRBV25-1 and TRBJ1-1; weak D call: TRBD1 (6 bases). This CDR3 region has 16 residues. With 4 bases removed from V and 1 base from J, the gap between germline ends came to 16 bases. Germline V gene lookup returns CDR1 MGHDK and CDR2 SYGVNS. CDR3 sequence (DNA): TGTGCCAGCAGTGGACTAAACAGGGTGGGGAACACTGAAGCTTTCTTT. This translates into CASSGLNRVGNTEAFF.

J is TRBJ1-1 and V is TRBV25-1, with D perhaps TRBD1 (5 bases). The V end lost 6 bases, the J end lost 7 bases, and 18 bases lay between the germline ends. The CDR3 is 14 residues long. CDR1 and CDR2 from the germline V gene are MGHDK and SYGVNS. The CDR3 loop is CASSASLAGGEAFF. The CDR3 DNA is TGTGCCAGCAGCGCCTCCCTCGCGGGGGGTGAAGCTTTCTTT.

This clone was picked up one time. The junction departs from germline at one end; a sequencing error may be responsible. V is TRBV19 and J is TRBJ1-1; D is possibly TRBD1 (5 bases). The CDR3 is 17 amino acids. Germline V gene sequence: CDR1 LNHDA, CDR2 SQIVND (reference sequence). For the CDR3, the DNA is TGTGCCAGTAGTCTAGAAGCGGGGAGAGGGGCAAACACTGAAGCTTTCTTT. It translates to CASSLEAGRGANTEAFF.

The rearrangement links TRBV7-9 to TRBJ2-1; D is possibly TRBD1 (6 bases). The CDR3 covers 14 residues. The germline CDR1 and CDR2 sequences are SEHNR and FQNEAQ (reference sequence). The V end was cut by 5 bases, the J end by 4 bases, with 12 bases between. The CDR3 sequence: CASSGTNRYNEQFF. The CDR3 DNA reads TGTGCCAGCAGCGGGACAAATCGGTACAATGAGCAGTTCTTC.

The CDR3 spells CAWSVGGGDEQYF. CDR3 coding DNA: TGTGCCTGGAGTGTAGGGGGGGGAGACGAGCAGTACTTC. The chain joins TRBV30 to TRBJ2-7; a weak D match, TRBD2 (7 bases). CDR3 length: 13 residues. The germline V gene has CDR1 GTSNPN and CDR2 SVGIG (reference sequence). With 0 bases removed from V and 5 bases from J, the gap between germline ends came to 11 bases.

In its sample, this clone was seen once. The gene calls are TRBV6-5 and TRBJ2-1; D is perhaps TRBD1 (6 bases). Germline V gene lookup returns CDR1 MNHEY and CDR2 SVGAGI. The CDR3 has 15 amino acids. The ends were cut back, 6 bases at V and 2 bases at J, with 14 bases in the middle. CDR3 nucleotides: TGTGCCAGCAGAATGGCCGGGACAACCTACAATGAGCAGTTCTTC. Translation: CASRMAGTTYNEQFF.

The chain joins TRBV19 to TRBJ1-1; 7 bases align to TRBD1. Trimming took 11 bases from V and 4 from J; bases not matched to a gene: 7. Per germline, CDR1 LNHDA and CDR2 SQIVND (reference sequence). The CDR3 has 12 residues. The CDR3 is CACQQGSTEAFF. The CDR3 region has the DNA TGTGCCTGCCAACAGGGGAGCACTGAAGCTTTCTTT.